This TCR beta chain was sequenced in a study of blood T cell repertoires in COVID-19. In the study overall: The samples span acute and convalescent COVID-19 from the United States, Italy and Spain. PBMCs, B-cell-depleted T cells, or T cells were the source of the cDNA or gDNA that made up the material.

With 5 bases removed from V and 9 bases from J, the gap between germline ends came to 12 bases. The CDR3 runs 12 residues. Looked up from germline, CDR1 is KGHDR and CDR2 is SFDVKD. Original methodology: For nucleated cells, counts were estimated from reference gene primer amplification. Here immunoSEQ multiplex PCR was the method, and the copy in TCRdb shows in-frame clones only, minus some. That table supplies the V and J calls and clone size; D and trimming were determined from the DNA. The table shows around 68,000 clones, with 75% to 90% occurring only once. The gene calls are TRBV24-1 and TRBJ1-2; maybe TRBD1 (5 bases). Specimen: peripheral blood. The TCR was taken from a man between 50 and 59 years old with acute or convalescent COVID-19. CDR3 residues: CATSAPGGSYTF. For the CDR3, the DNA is TGTGCCACCAGTGCCCCTGGGGGGAGCTACACCTTC.